This note documents a single TCR beta chain sequence. Losses at the gene ends were 1 base for V and 8 bases for J; bases not matched to a gene: 8. The V gene's germline CDR1 is SGHVS and CDR2 FQNEAQ. There are 15 residues in the CDR3. The entry originates in a study of blood T cell repertoires in COVID-19. Per the authors' pipeline: Amplification with reference gene primers provided the estimates of nucleated cell counts. Clones were sequenced by immunoSEQ multiplex PCR, and TCRdb holds only the in-frame ones, with some missing. The V and J calls and clone size are taken from that table; D and trimming were inferred from the DNA. In the table there are some 400,000 clones, roughly 77% of which are singletons.

Sequencing was carried out using peripheral blood. The sequence came from a human donor with acute or convalescent COVID-19. The donor label of this sample is uncertain. The chain uses TRBV7-8 and TRBJ1-2; 9 bases map to TRBD1. The CDR3 spells CASSLDTGGLRGYTF. In nucleotides, the CDR3 is TGTGCCAGCAGCTTAGACACAGGGGGCTTACGGGGCTACACCTTC.